This record concerns one T cell receptor (beta chain) sequence. What it recognizes is unknown. 60 Vbeta and 13 Jbeta primers were used in PCR. Per the authors' pipeline: The count from a later analysis was about 80 million unique TCR beta chains, some 10 million of them shared. This table comes from immunoSEQ multiplex PCR, and its TCRdb copy is limited to in-frame clones, with some not included. D and trimming were read from the DNA, whereas the V and J calls and clone size are those reported in that table. Among 110,000 to 150,000 clones, 82% were seen once, and the ten largest hold roughly 9.7%. V was pared by 1 base and J by 7 bases, with 10 bases between. Per the germline V gene, CDR1 is PRHDT and CDR2 is FYEKMQ (reference sequence). This CDR3 region has 13 residues. These data belong to a study of cytomegalovirus exposure and HLA in healthy donors. Broader study findings: As was reported, the HLA-A and HLA-B alleles of most subjects were accurately predicted from TCR beta sequences.

J is TRBJ1-2 and V is TRBV13, with TRBD1 as a possible D gene (5 bases). Sequenced input: PBMCs. The sequence was obtained from a woman aged 55-70 years in good health and CMV-seropositive. The CDR3 spells CASSLEGGAGYTF. For the CDR3, the DNA is TGTGCCAGCAGCTTAGAGGGTGGGGCTGGCTACACCTTC.